Included here is one TCR beta chain sequence, with context. This record comes from a study of blood T cell repertoires in COVID-19. Some clones are missing from TCRdb's copy, which holds only in-frame ones; the method was immunoSEQ multiplex PCR. This sample has 300,000 to 350,000 clones, with around 90% found just once. The germline V gene encodes CDR1 MNHEY and CDR2 SVGEGT. With 2 bases removed from V and 4 bases from J, the gap between germline ends came to 11 bases. This CDR3 contains 14 residues. The chain joins TRBV6-2 or TRBV6-3 to TRBJ1-2, with D tentatively TRBD1 (5 bases). Sequencing input: peripheral blood. The source is a young man with active or convalescent COVID-19. The CDR3 DNA sequence: TGTGCCAGCAGTTACCCAGGACACCTCTATGGCTACACCTTC. Residues: CASSYPGHLYGYTF.